The T cell receptor beta chain described here comes from a study of cytomegalovirus exposure and HLA in healthy donors. This clone was seen a handful of times. The target antigen is unknown. The sample carries other DNA sequences with the same CDR3. Findings of the study overall: In an earlier analysis, in 587 donors, most V segments appeared productive either ~87% or ~30% of the time. An analysis was carried out later, and it reportedly showed fewer N-insertions in an Asian-associated ancestry cluster than the roughly 700-donor mean.

The PCR used 60 Vbeta and 13 Jbeta primers. Here immunoSEQ multiplex PCR was the method, and the copy in TCRdb shows in-frame clones only, minus some. The sample records some 180,000 clones, roughly 85% being singletons. The V gene's germline CDR1 is SGHRS and CDR2 YFSETQ. The CDR3 covers 14 residues. The V gene lost 4 bases and the J gene lost 2 bases, with 11 bases spanning the gap. The sequence was obtained from a woman in her 30s in good health and CMV-seropositive. The sequenced sample was PBMCs. The V call is TRBV5-1, the J call TRBJ2-3, with a weak D call TRBD1 (6 bases). CDR3 amino acids: CASSSRTDTDTQYF. The CDR3 DNA reads as TGCGCCAGCAGCAGCAGGACAGACACAGATACGCAGTATTTT.